One and the same sample provided the 20 T cell receptor beta chains below, sequenced in a study of OX40 agonist ivuxolimab in advanced cancers. Repertoires were generated with immunoSEQ multiplex PCR, while TCRdb's copy carries only in-frame clones and drops some. Here the sample spans some 62,000 clones, approximately 86% being singletons. Source: CD4+ or CD8+ T cells sorted from blood, taken in a trial of the OX40 agonist ivuxolimab. Receptor source: an adult with an advanced solid tumor such as melanoma, head and neck, liver or kidney cancer.

There are a few counts of this clone. The chain has TRBV5-4 and TRBJ1-1; D unclear. V gave up 0 bases and J gave up 3 bases, with 15 bases separating them. In germline, CDR1 is SGHNT, CDR2 YYREEE (reference sequence). The length of the CDR3 is 16 residues. In DNA form, the CDR3 reads TGTGCCAGCAGCTTGGGCTCGGTTGGGGTCCACACTGAAGCTTTCTTT. As protein: CASSLGSVGVHTEAFF.

The chain joins TRBV27 to TRBJ2-1; D possibly corresponds to TRBD2 (5 bases). Per germline, CDR1 MNHEY and CDR2 SMNVEV (reference sequence). V lost 7 bases and J lost 8, with 18 bases in between. There are 14 residues in the CDR3. The CDR3 is CASTPADWRDEQFF. The CDR3 DNA is TGTGCCAGCACCCCCGCGGACTGGCGTGATGAGCAGTTCTTC.

This sequence joins TRBV15 and TRBJ2-5, with D possibly TRBD2 on 5 matching bases. This CDR3 spans 16 amino acids. Germline loops: CDR1 LNHNV, CDR2 YYDKDF (reference sequence). V lost 0 bases, J lost 7 bases, and 18 bases lay in between. The CDR3 DNA is TGTGCCACCAGCAGAGATCGTGTGGCTAGCAAAGGGACCCAGTACTTC. It translates to CATSRDRVASKGTQYF.

This sequence joins TRBV2 and TRBJ1-6; D is unclear. Trimming stripped 7 bases from V and 13 bases from J, with 14 bases between. CDR1 SNHLY and CDR2 FYNNEI come from the germline V gene. The CDR3 extends over 12 amino acids. The chain's CDR3 is CASKENSTPLHF. CDR3 DNA sequence: TGTGCCAGCAAAGAGAACAGTACCCCCCTCCACTTT.

The CDR3 loop reads CASSPTFETQYF. DNA for the CDR3: TGTGCCAGCAGCCCGACTTTCGAGACCCAGTACTTC. V and J are TRBV7-2 and TRBJ2-5; no reliable D call. Trimming removed 5 bases from V and 5 bases from J, with 9 bases in between. From germline, CDR1 is SGHTA and CDR2 FQGNSA. The CDR3 contains 12 residues.

The V and J genes are TRBV7-3 and TRBJ1-1; no clear D gene. Germline V CDR1 and CDR2: SGHTA, FQGTGA. This CDR3 has 13 residues. V dropped 6 bases and J dropped 0 bases, with 8 bases sitting between them. The CDR3 protein is CASSRTLNTEAFF. DNA of the CDR3: TGTGCCAGCAGTCGAACACTGAACACTGAAGCTTTCTTT.

The chain couples TRBV10-3 to TRBJ2-3; possibly TRBD1 for D (5 bases). The CDR3 loop spans 14 amino acids. Germline V gene data show CDR1 as ENHRY and CDR2 as SYGVKD. V shed 4 bases and J shed 4 bases, with 12 bases lying between them. The CDR3 nucleotides read TGTGCCATCAGTGGCGCAGGGCTCGCAGATACGCAGTATTTT. It translates to CAISGAGLADTQYF.

The chain links TRBV11-3 to TRBJ1-2, with 7 bases aligning to TRBD1. V lost 5 bases and J lost 5; bases outside the gene matches: 8. Germline lookup yields CDR1 SGHNT and CDR2 YENEEA. The CDR3 extends over 14 amino acids. CDR3 amino acids: CASSPGQLKYGYTF. As DNA, the CDR3 is TGTGCCAGCAGCCCGGGACAGCTGAAGTATGGCTACACCTTC.

V usage is TRBV29-1 and J usage is TRBJ2-7; a weak D match, TRBD2 (7 bases). Deletions cut 3 bases from V and 7 bases from J, with 25 bases between. The CDR3 is 16 amino acids. Germline V gene lookup returns CDR1 SQVTM and CDR2 ANQGSEA. The CDR3 nucleotides read TGCAGCGTTGAGTCTCGCCAGGGGAGGGGACGGCGGGAGCAGTACTTC. Amino acids: CSVESRQGRGRREQYF.

The chain joins TRBV6-5 to TRBJ2-7; the D gene is possibly TRBD1 (6 bases). The germline CDR1 and CDR2 sequences are MNHEY and SVGAGI. The CDR3 is made up of 14 amino acids. Trimming stripped 6 bases from V and 6 bases from J, with 18 bases between. CDR3 nucleotides: TGTGCCAGCAGGCTTGACAGGATTTACGGCGAGCAGTACTTC. Translation gives CASRLDRIYGEQYF.

This clone was counted between two and nine times. V usage is TRBV4-3 and J usage is TRBJ2-2; D is unresolved. Per the germline V gene, CDR1 is LGHNA and CDR2 is YSLEER. CDR3 length: 13 residues. Trimming took off 5 bases at V and 2 bases at J, with 6 bases between the two ends. In nucleotides, the CDR3 is TGCGCCAGCAGCGTGGGTAACACCGGGGAGCTGTTTTTT. Protein product: CASSVGNTGELFF.

The chain couples TRBV7-9 to TRBJ2-1; TRBD2 is a possible D gene (5 bases). V was clipped by 4 bases and J by 0 bases, with 13 bases between them. The length of the CDR3 is 16 residues. Germline V gene data show CDR1 as SEHNR and CDR2 as FQNEAQ (reference sequence). The CDR3 loop is CASSSGLGSSYNEQFF. The CDR3 DNA follows: TGTGCCAGCAGCTCCGGCCTAGGGAGCTCCTACAATGAGCAGTTCTTC.

The chain employs TRBV7-8 and TRBJ2-3, with TRBD2 identical over 10 bases. This CDR3 is 17 amino acids long. Germline CDR1 and CDR2: SGHVS and FQNEAQ. V trimming: 3 bases; J trimming: 0 bases; junction bases outside the gene matches: 6. CDR3 bases: TGTGCCAGCAGCTTGATGACTAGCGGGCATAGCACAGATACGCAGTATTTT. Its translation is CASSLMTSGHSTDTQYF.

The chain uses TRBV9 and TRBJ1-6, with 8 bases fitting TRBD1. Per the germline V gene, CDR1 is SGDLS and CDR2 is YYNGEE. The CDR3 sequence is 17 residues long. The ends lost 3 bases at V and 6 bases at J; junction bases unmatched: 11. The CDR3 DNA follows: TGTGCCAGCAGCGCGGGGACAGGCCGGGCGACTAATTCACCCCTCCACTTT. Translated: CASSAGTGRATNSPLHF.

The J gene is TRBJ2-7, the V gene TRBV28; unclear D gene. Trimming took off 5 bases at V and 2 bases at J, with 10 bases between the two ends. The CDR3 totals 13 residues. CDR1 and CDR2 from the germline V gene are MDHEN and SYDVKM. CDR3 sequence reads: CASSVGLAYEQYF. CDR3 coding DNA: TGTGCCAGCAGTGTAGGGCTAGCCTACGAGCAGTACTTC.

This chain joins TRBV7-9 and TRBJ2-1; TRBD1 agrees at 7 bases. Germline values: CDR1 SEHNR, CDR2 FQNEAQ (reference sequence). V was pared by 4 bases and J by 8 bases, with 5 bases of the junction left unmatched. The CDR3 covers 13 residues. CDR3 loop: CASSSQGVDEQFF. The CDR3 DNA reads as TGTGCCAGCAGCTCTCAGGGGGTGGATGAGCAGTTCTTC.

The rearrangement uses TRBV6-9 and TRBJ2-5, with D perhaps TRBD1 or TRBD2 (5 bases each). CDR1 and CDR2 (germline): MNHGY, SVAAGI. Trimming pared 4 bases from V and 3 bases from J, leaving 12 bases between. The CDR3 has 14 residues. CDR3 sequence (DNA): TGTGCCAGCAGTTCCCTGGGACGCGAAGAGACCCAGTACTTC. It is translated as CASSSLGREETQYF.

The rearrangement uses TRBV18 and TRBJ2-2, with TRBD1 as a possible D gene (6 bases). Germline V gene lookup returns CDR1 KGHSH and CDR2 LQKENI. Trimming removed 3 bases at V and 0 bases at J, with 14 bases between. The CDR3 is 17 amino acids. CDR3 coding DNA: TGTGCCAGCTCACCGAGCCTGGACAGCGCGAACACCGGGGAGCTGTTTTTT. Translated, it gives CASSPSLDSANTGELFF.

The V gene is TRBV28, the J gene TRBJ2-5, with 8 bases lining up with TRBD2. Germline V gene sequence: CDR1 MDHEN, CDR2 SYDVKM. The V gene end was trimmed by 6 bases and the J gene end by 2 bases; junction bases not matched to a gene: 8. CDR3 length: 15 amino acids. Here the CDR3 DNA reads TGTGCCAGCAGGTCATGGCGGGAGGAGCAAGAGACCCAGTACTTC. Encoded protein: CASRSWREEQETQYF. Looking up the rest from reference TRBV28 and TRBJ2-5 gives the full variable domain: DVKVTQSSRYLVKRTGEKVFLECVQDMDHENMFWYRQDPGLGLRLIYFSYDVKMKEKGDIPEGYSVSREKKERFSLILESASTNQTSMYLCASRSWREEQETQYFGPGTRLLVL.

This rearrangement joins TRBV7-5 to TRBJ2-1; the D call in the table, TRBD1, was not verified against the DNA. TRBV7-5 is labeled a pseudogene. This CDR3 spans 13 amino acids. The CDR3 region is CARSFRAGNEQFF. CDR3 in DNA: TGTGCCAGAAGCTTTAGGGCAGGGAATGAGCAGTTCTTC.